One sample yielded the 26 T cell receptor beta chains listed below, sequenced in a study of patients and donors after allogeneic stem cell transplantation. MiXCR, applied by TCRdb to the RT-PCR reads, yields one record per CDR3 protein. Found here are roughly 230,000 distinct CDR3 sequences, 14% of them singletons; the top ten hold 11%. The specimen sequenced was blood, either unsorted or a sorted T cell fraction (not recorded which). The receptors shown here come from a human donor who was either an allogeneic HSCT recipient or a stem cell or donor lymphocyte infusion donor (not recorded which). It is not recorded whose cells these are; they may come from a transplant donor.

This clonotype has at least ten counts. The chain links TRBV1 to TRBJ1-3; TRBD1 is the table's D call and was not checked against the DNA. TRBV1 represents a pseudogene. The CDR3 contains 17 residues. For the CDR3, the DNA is TGCACCAGCAGCCAACACGGGACGAGGGAGGAAGGAAACACCATATATTTT. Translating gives CTSSQHGTREEGNTIYF.

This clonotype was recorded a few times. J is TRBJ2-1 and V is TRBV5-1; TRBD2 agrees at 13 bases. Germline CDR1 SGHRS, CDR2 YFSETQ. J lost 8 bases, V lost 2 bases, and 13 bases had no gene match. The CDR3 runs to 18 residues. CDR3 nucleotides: TGCGCCAGCAGCTTCGGACTAGCGGGAGACTCTGGGTTCGATGAGCAGTTCTTC. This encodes CASSFGLAGDSGFDEQFF.

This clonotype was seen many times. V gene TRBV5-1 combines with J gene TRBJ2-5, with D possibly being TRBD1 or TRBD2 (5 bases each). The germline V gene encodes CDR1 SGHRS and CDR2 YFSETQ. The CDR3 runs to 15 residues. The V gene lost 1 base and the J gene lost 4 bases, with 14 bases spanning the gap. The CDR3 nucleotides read TGCGCCAGCAGCTTGTTTGGGGGTTCCGGAGAGACCCAGTACTTC. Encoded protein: CASSLFGGSGETQYF.

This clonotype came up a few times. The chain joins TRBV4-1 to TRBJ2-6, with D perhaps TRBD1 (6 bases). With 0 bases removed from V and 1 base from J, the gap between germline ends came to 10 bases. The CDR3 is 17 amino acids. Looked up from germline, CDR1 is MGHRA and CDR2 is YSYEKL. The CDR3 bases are TGCGCCAGCAGCCAAGAAGGACAGCGGTCTGGGGCCAACGTCCTGACTTTC. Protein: CASSQEGQRSGANVLTF.

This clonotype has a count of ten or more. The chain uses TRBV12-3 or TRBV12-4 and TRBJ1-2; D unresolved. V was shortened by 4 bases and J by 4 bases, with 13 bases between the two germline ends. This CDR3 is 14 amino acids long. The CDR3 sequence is CASSSPPSAYGYTF. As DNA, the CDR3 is TGTGCCAGCAGTTCCCCCCCGTCAGCCTATGGCTACACCTTC.

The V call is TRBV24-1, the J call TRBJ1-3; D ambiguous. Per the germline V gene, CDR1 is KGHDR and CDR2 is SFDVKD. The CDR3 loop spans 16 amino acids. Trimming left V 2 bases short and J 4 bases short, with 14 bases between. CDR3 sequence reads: CATSDSPTPQGNTIYF. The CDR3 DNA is TGTGCCACCAGTGATTCCCCCACTCCGCAGGGAAACACCATATATTTT.

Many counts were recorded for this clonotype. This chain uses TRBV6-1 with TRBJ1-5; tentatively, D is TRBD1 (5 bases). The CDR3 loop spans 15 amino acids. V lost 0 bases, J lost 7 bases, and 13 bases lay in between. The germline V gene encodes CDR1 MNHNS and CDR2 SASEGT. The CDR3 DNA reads TGTGCCAGCAGTGAAGCGGGGGGGATGGGGCAGCCCCAGCATTTT. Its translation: CASSEAGGMGQPQHF.

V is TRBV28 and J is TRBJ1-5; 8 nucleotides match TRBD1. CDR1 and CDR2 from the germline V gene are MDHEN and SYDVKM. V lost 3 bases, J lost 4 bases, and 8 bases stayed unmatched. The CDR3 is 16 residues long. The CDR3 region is CASSLSQGAGNQPQHF. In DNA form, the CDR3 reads TGTGCCAGCAGTTTGTCTCAGGGGGCGGGGAATCAGCCCCAGCATTTT.

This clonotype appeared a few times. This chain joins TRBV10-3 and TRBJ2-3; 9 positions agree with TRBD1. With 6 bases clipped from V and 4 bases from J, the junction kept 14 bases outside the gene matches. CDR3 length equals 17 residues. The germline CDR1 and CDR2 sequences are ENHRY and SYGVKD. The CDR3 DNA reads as TGTGCCATCAGCCTTTTGGGGGGACAGGGAAGGGCAGATACGCAGTATTTT. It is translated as CAISLLGGQGRADTQYF.

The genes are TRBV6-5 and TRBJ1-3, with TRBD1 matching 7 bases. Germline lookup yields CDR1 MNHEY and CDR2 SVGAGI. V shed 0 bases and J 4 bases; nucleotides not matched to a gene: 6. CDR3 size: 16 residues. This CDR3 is CASSYSGTEEGNTIYF. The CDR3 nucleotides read TGTGCCAGCAGTTACTCTGGGACAGAAGAAGGAAACACCATATATTTT.

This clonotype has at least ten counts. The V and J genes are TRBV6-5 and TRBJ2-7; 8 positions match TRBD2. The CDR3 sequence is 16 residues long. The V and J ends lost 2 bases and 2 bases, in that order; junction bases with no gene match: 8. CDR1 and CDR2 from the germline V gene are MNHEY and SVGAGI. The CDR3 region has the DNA TGTGCCAGCAGTTACACTAGCGGTAGGGTAACCTACGAGCAGTACTTC. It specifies CASSYTSGRVTYEQYF.

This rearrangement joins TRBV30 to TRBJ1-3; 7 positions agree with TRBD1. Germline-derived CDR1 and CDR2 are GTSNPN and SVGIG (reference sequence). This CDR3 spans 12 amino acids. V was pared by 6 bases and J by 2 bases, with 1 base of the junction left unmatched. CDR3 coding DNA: TGTGCCTGTACAGGGGCTGGAAACACCATATATTTT. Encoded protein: CACTGAGNTIYF.

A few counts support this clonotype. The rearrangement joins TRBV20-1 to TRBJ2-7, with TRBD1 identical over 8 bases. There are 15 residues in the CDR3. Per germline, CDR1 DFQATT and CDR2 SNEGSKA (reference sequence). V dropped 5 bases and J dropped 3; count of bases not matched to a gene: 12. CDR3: CSALNPGQANYEQYF. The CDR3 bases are TGCAGTGCTCTTAATCCGGGACAGGCGAACTACGAGCAGTACTTC.

CDR3 DNA sequence: TGCAGTGTCACCGGGGGGCAGGGTCAGCCCCAGCATTTT. It codes for CSVTGGQGQPQHF. This chain connects TRBV20-1 to TRBJ1-5, with D perhaps matching TRBD1 (6 bases). This CDR3 region has 13 residues. Per germline, CDR1 DFQATT and CDR2 SNEGSKA (reference sequence). V lost 7 bases to trimming and J lost 6 bases, with 16 bases between them.

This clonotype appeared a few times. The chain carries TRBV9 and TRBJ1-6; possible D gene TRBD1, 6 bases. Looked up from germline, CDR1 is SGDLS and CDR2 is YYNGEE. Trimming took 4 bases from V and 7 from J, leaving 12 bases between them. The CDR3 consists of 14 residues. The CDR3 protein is CASSPERGNSPLHF. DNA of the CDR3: TGTGCCAGCAGCCCAGAGAGGGGGAATTCACCCCTCCACTTT.

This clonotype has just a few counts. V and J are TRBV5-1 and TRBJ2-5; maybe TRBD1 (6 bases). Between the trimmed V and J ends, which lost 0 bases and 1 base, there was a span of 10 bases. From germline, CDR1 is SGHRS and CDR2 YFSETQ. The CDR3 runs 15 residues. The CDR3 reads CASSLVVGAQETQYF. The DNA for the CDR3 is TGCGCCAGCAGCTTGGTCGTGGGGGCCCAAGAGACCCAGTACTTC.

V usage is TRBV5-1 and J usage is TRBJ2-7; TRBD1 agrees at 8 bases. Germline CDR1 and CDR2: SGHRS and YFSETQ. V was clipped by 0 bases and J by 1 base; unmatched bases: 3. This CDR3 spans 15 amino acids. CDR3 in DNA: TGCGCCAGCAGCTTGGGACGGGACAGGTCCTACGAGCAGTACTTC. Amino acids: CASSLGRDRSYEQYF.

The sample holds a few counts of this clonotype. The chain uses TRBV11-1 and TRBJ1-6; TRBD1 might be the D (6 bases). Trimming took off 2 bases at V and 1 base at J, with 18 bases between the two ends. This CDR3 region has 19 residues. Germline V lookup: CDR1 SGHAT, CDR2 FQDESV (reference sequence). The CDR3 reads CASSLKPTGPNSYNSPLHF. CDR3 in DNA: TGTGCCAGCAGCTTAAAACCGACAGGACCAAATTCCTATAATTCACCCCTCCACTTT.

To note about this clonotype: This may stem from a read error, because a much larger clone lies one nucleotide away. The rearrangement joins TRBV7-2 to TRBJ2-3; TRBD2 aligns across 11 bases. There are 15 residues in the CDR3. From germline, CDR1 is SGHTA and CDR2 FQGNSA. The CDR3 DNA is TGTGCCAGCAGTTATAGCGGGGGGGTGAGAGATACGCAGAATTTT. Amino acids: CASSYSGGVRDTQNF.

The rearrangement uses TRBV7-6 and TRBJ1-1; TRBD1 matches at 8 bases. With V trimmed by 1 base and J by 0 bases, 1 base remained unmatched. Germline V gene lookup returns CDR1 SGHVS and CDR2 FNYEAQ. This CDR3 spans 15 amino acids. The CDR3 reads CASSLEDRVNTEAFF. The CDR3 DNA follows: TGTGCCAGCAGCTTAGAGGACAGGGTGAACACTGAAGCTTTCTTT.

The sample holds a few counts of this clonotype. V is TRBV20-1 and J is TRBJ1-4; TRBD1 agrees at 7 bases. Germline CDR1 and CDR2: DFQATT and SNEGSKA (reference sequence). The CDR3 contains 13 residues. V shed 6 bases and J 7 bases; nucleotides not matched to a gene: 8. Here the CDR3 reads CSAQGQGGEKLFF. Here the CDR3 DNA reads TGCAGTGCCCAAGGGCAGGGGGGTGAAAAACTGTTTTTT.

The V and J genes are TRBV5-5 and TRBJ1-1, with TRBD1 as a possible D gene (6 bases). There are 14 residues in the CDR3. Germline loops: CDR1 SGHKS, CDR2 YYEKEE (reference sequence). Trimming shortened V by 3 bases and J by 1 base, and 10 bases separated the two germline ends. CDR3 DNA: TGTGCCAGCAGCTACAGGGTAAAGAACACTGAAGCTTTCTTT. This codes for CASSYRVKNTEAFF.

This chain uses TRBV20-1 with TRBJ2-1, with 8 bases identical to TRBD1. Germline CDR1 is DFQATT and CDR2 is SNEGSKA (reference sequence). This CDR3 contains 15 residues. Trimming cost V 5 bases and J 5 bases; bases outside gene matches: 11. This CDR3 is CSAAKQGGHNNEQFF. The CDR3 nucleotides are TGCAGTGCTGCAAAACAGGGGGGCCACAACAATGAGCAGTTCTTC.

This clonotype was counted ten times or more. In DNA, the CDR3 is TGTGCCAGCAGTTTATACAGCGGGAGCGCCGGGGAGCTGTTTTTT. Protein product: CASSLYSGSAGELFF. The chain links TRBV12-3 or TRBV12-4 to TRBJ2-2, with 8 bases fitting TRBD2. The CDR3 spans 15 residues. Trimming at V came to 2 bases and at J to 6 bases, leaving 5 bases not matched to a gene.

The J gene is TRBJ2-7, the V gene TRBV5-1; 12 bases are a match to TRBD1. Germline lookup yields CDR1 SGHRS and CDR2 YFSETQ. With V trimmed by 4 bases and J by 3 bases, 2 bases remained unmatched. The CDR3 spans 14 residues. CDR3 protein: CASSGTGGIYEQYF. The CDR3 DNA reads TGCGCCAGCAGCGGGACAGGGGGCATCTACGAGCAGTACTTC.

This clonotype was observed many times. CDR3 nucleotide sequence: TGTGCCAGCAGCGGACGGGACAGCACTGAAGCTTTCTTT. Its translation is CASSGRDSTEAFF. The V call is TRBV11-1, the J call TRBJ1-1; 7 bases map to TRBD1. The CDR3 has 13 residues. Germline V gene sequence: CDR1 SGHAT, CDR2 FQDESV (reference sequence). J was trimmed by 4 bases and V by 5 bases; bases with no gene match: 4.